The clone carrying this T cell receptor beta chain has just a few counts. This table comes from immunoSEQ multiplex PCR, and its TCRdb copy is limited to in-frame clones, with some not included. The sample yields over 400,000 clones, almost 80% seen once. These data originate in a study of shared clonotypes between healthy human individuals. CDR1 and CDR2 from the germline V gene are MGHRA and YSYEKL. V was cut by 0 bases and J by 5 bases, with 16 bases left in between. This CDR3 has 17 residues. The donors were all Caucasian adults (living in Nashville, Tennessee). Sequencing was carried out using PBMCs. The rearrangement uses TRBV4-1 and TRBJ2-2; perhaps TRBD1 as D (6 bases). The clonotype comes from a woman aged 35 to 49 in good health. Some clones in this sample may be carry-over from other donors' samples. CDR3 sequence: CASSQDWSGEGTGELFF. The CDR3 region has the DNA TGCGCCAGCAGCCAAGATTGGTCAGGGGAAGGGACCGGGGAGCTGTTTTTT.